What follows are 3 T cell receptor beta chains derived from one specimen sequenced in a study of post-analysis software for immune sequencing data. Study-wide results and limits: Among five TRBV segments more frequent in patients than controls were TRBV5-6, TRBV5-1 and TRBV20-1.

These TCRs are of unknown antigen specificity. Unique molecular identifiers featured in each of the TCR beta cDNA libraries. A single record per CDR3 protein comes from TCRdb applying MiXCR to the PCR reads. The data hold hundreds of thousands of distinct CDR3 sequences, with about 57% observed a single time. The sequencing input was blood. The source of these receptors is a girl aged 10-17 years with multiple sclerosis.

This clonotype was picked up a small number of times. This chain links TRBV2 with TRBJ2-3; no definite D call. V shed 6 bases and J shed 4 bases, with 8 bases lying between them. Germline V CDR1 and CDR2: SNHLY, FYNNEI. CDR3 length equals 12 residues. In nucleotides, the CDR3 is TGTGCCAGCAGGGTAGTGGCAGATACGCAGTATTTT. This gives the protein CASRVVADTQYF.

The rearrangement links TRBV4-1 to TRBJ2-1; 7 bases map to TRBD2. The CDR3 totals 17 residues. V lost 3 bases, J lost 10 bases, and 18 bases stayed unmatched. Germline V gene sequence: CDR1 MGHRA, CDR2 YSYEKL. CDR3 sequence reads: CASSQGPGRGPEYEQFF. In nucleotides, the CDR3 is TGCGCCAGCAGCCAGGGCCCTGGGAGGGGCCCTGAGTACGAGCAGTTCTTC.

This clonotype has a handful of counts. The chain couples TRBV29-1 to TRBJ2-5; tentatively, D is TRBD1 or TRBD2 (5 bases each). The V end lost 4 bases, the J end lost 5 bases, and 17 bases lay between the germline ends. This CDR3 is built from 14 residues. Germline CDR1 SQVTM, CDR2 ANQGSEA. In DNA, the CDR3 is TGCAGCGTTGTAGGGCTTTGGGGGTCGGAGACCCAGTACTTC. Translation: CSVVGLWGSETQYF.